The clone carrying this T cell receptor beta chain has at least ten counts. What it recognizes is unknown. This sample is drawn from a study of regulatory T cells in long-lasting Graves disease. Study-wide points: TRBV28, TRBJ1-2 and TRBJ2-5 were favored in persistent disease.

Time point specified: newly diagnosed GD, antithyroid drugs for less than 3 months. The TCR library used RNA extracted from PBMCs. According to the study, TCR beta libraries were built with iRepertoire HTBI primers and CDR3-region Arm-PCR. TCRdb re-called the multiplex PCR reads with MiXCR, one entry per CDR3 protein. The sample holds under 300,000 distinct CDR3 sequences, around 18% seen once. The CDR3 length is 13 residues. Germline CDR1 and CDR2: LGHDT and YNNKEL (reference sequence). Trimming took 1 base from V and 1 from J, leaving 4 bases between them. This sample also belongs to another study, concerning T cells in Graves' hyperthyroidism and ophthalmopathy. That report notes: Patients aged 18 to 65 with hyperthyroidism were newly diagnosed, with duration under 2 months. Among thyroid clonotypes expanded above 0.001, most also appeared in blood.

The sample consisted of peripheral blood mononuclear cells (PBMCs), taken at new diagnosis, from a patient treated with antithyroid drugs. This TCR was sampled from a woman in her twenties or thirties with Graves disease. The chain is built from TRBV3-1 and TRBJ1-2; no clear D gene. Here the CDR3 reads CASSQGFNYGYTF. DNA for the CDR3: TGTGCCAGCAGCCAAGGATTTAACTATGGCTACACCTTC.